This T cell receptor (beta chain) was found in a study of early T cells in non-severe SARS-CoV-2 infection. TCRdb passed the 5' RACE reads through MiXCR, listing each CDR3 protein once. The sample consists of around 30,000 distinct CDR3 sequences, 4.5% to 7% of them appearing once. The germline V and J ends were trimmed by 10 bases and 7 bases, with 20 bases remaining between them. Per germline, CDR1 MDHEN and CDR2 SYDVKM. CDR3 size: 13 residues. The source is an adult who was a healthcare worker with PCR-confirmed SARS-CoV-2 infection or an uninfected control (not recorded which). Specimen: whole blood. The chain couples TRBV28 to TRBJ2-7; maybe TRBD2 (6 bases). CDR3 amino acids: CATGDPQGWEQYF. CDR3 nucleotides: TGTGCCACGGGGGATCCTCAGGGCTGGGAGCAGTACTTC.